The 9 T cell receptor beta chains below were found in one sample sequenced in a study of T cell responses to AZD1222 COVID-19 vaccine (dated by TCRdb to the early 2020s). Library preparation was by the immunoSEQ multiplex PCR assay. Here the immuneACCESS table is served through TCRdb, limited to in-frame sequences with V and J called. Missing clones are a known gap in these copies; in checked studies unresolved V genes cover under half, and the rest lacks a known reason. The sample table contains over 60,000 clones; only one count was recorded for roughly 84% of them. The leading ten clones occupy 24% of the sample. What this sample's time point label stands for: baseline before first vaccination. Material: peripheral blood, obtained on day 0 of AZD1222 vaccination. These receptors all stem from an adult in good health.

V usage is TRBV7-9 and J usage is TRBJ2-1, with a possible D match to TRBD1 (5 bases). The germline V gene has CDR1 SEHNR and CDR2 FQNEAQ (reference sequence). The CDR3 runs 15 residues. V shed 5 bases and J shed 3 bases, with 14 bases lying between them. CDR3 in amino acids: CASSLPQGNYNEQFF. The DNA for the CDR3 is TGTGCCAGCAGCCTGCCCCAGGGAAACTACAATGAGCAGTTCTTC.

The chain couples TRBV9 to TRBJ1-6; TRBD1 is a possible D gene (5 bases). Per germline, CDR1 SGDLS and CDR2 YYNGEE. The CDR3 has 15 amino acids. With 0 bases removed from V and 10 bases from J, the gap between germline ends came to 14 bases. CDR3 region: CASSVDTFGGSPLHF. CDR3 coding DNA: TGTGCCAGCAGCGTAGACACGTTTGGGGGGTCACCCCTCCACTTT.

V and J are TRBV27 and TRBJ1-2, with 7 bases aligning to TRBD1. Germline CDR1 MNHEY, CDR2 SMNVEV (reference sequence). Germline trimming cut 6 bases from V and 0 bases from J; bases unmatched to any gene: 4. The CDR3 consists of 14 residues. The CDR3 nucleotides are TGTGCCAGCAGACCGACAGGGTCTAACTATGGCTACACCTTC. This encodes CASRPTGSNYGYTF.

As DNA, the CDR3 is TGTGCCAGCTCGATAGGACAGGGAAATTCACCCCTCCACTTT. It codes for CASSIGQGNSPLHF. J is TRBJ1-6 and V is TRBV18; 8 positions match TRBD1. The CDR3 is 14 residues long. Trimming cost V 6 bases and J 7 bases; bases outside gene matches: 5. Germline CDR1 is KGHSH and CDR2 is LQKENI.

This clone was seen only once. CDR3 sequence (DNA): TGTGCCACTGAGGGGGAAACTAATGAAAAACTGTTTTTT. Its translation: CATEGETNEKLFF. The rearrangement joins TRBV6-6 to TRBJ1-4; possible D gene TRBD1, 6 bases. V lost 10 bases to trimming and J lost 1 base, with 10 bases between them. Per germline, CDR1 MNHNY and CDR2 SVGAGI (reference sequence). The CDR3 sequence is 13 residues long.

This clone came up once. The rearrangement uses TRBV4-1 and TRBJ2-2; D may be TRBD2 (6 bases). Germline assignment: CDR1 MGHRA and CDR2 YSYEKL. This CDR3 region has 16 residues. V shed 0 bases and J shed 1 base, with 9 bases lying between them. CDR3 nucleotide sequence: TGCGCCAGCAGCCAAGATCGGCGGGGGAACACCGGGGAGCTGTTTTTT. Translating gives CASSQDRRGNTGELFF.

This chain connects TRBV7-2 to TRBJ2-7; 9 nucleotides agree with TRBD1. J gave up 6 bases and V 5 bases, and 5 bases lay outside the gene matches. The germline V gene encodes CDR1 SGHTA and CDR2 FQGNSA. The CDR3 extends over 13 amino acids. CDR3 bases: TGTGCCAGCAGCCTCCGGGACAGGGTCGAGCAGTACTTC. It is translated as CASSLRDRVEQYF.

The chain couples TRBV14 to TRBJ1-6; D not certain. Trimming removed 1 base at V and 0 bases at J, with 4 bases between. The CDR3 loop spans 15 amino acids. CDR1 SGHDN and CDR2 FVKESK come from the germline V gene. The CDR3 region is CASSQAISYNSPLHF. The CDR3, as DNA: TGTGCCAGCAGCCAAGCAATCTCCTATAATTCACCCCTCCACTTT.

This chain uses TRBV19 with TRBJ1-4; D is unclear. Germline CDR1 is LNHDA and CDR2 is SQIVND (reference sequence). This CDR3 is built from 15 residues. V lost 7 bases and J lost 0, with 12 bases in between. CDR3 region: CASIPKTSTNEKLFF. CDR3 coding DNA: TGTGCCAGTATACCTAAGACATCAACTAATGAAAAACTGTTTTTT.